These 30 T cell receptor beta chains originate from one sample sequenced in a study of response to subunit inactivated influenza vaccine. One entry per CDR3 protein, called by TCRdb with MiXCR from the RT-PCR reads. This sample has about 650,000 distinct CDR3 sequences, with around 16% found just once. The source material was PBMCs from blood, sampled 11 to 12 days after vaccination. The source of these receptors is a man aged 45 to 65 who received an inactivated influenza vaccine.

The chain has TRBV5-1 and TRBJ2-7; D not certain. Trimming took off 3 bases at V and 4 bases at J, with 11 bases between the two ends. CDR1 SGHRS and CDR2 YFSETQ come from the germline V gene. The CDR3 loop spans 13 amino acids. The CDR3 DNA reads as TGCGCCAGCAGCTCAGCGCCCGGATACGAGCAGTACTTC. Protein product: CASSSAPGYEQYF.

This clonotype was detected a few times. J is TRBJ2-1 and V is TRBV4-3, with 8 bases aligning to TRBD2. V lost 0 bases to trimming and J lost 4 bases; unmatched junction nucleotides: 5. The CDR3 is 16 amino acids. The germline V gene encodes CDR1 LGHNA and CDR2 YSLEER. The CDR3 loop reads CASSQDRASGYNEQFF. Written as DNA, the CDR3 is TGCGCCAGCAGCCAAGATCGGGCTAGCGGGTACAATGAGCAGTTCTTC.

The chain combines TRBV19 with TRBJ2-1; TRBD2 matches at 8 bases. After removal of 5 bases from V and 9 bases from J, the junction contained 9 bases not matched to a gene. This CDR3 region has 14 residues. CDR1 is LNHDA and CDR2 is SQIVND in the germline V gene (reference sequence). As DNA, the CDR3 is TGTGCCAGTAGTCGGAATAGCGGGATGGGTGAGCAGTTCTTC. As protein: CASSRNSGMGEQFF.

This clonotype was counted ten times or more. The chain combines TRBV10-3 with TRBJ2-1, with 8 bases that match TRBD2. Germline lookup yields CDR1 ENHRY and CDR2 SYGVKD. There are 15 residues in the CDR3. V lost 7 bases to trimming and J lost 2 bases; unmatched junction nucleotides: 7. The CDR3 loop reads CAITSTSGAYNEQFF. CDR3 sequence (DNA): TGTGCCATCACCTCTACTAGCGGAGCCTACAATGAGCAGTTCTTC.

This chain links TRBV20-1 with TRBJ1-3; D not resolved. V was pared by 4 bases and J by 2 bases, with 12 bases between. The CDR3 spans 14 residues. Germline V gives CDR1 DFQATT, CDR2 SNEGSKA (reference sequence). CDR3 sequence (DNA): TGCAGTGCTAACCCTAGAAACACTGGAAACACCATATATTTT. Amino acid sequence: CSANPRNTGNTIYF.

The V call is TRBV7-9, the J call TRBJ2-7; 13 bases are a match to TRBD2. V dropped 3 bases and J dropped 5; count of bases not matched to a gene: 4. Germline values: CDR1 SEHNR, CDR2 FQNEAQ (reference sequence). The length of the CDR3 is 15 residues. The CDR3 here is CASSFQGLAGDEQYF. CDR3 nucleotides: TGTGCCAGCAGCTTCCAAGGACTAGCGGGAGACGAGCAGTACTTC.

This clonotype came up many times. CDR3 sequence (DNA): TGTGCCAGCAGTTTATCGGGTGGGCAATATAATTCACCCCTCCACTTT. Translating it yields CASSLSGGQYNSPLHF. The chain combines TRBV12-3 or TRBV12-4 with TRBJ1-6; no clear D. This CDR3 is 16 amino acids long. V was clipped by 2 bases and J by 4 bases, with 12 bases between them.

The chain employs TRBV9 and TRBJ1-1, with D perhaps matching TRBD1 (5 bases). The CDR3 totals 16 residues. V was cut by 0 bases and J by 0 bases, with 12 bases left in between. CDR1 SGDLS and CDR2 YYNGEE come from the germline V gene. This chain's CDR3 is CASSVVQDTLNTEAFF. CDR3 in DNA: TGTGCCAGCAGCGTAGTTCAGGACACTTTGAACACTGAAGCTTTCTTT.

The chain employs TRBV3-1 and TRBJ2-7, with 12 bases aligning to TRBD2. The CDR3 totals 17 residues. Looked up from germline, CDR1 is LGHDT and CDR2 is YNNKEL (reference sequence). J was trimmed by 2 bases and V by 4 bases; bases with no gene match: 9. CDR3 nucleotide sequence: TGTGCCAGCAGCCTCAGGACTAGCGGGACAAAGCCCTACGAGCAGTACTTC. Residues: CASSLRTSGTKPYEQYF.

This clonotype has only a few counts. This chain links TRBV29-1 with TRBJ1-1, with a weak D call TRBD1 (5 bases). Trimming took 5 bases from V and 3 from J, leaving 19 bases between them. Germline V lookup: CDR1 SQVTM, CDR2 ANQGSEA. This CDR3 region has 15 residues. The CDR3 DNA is TGCAGCGTTTTGATTAGATATTGGGACGACACTGAAGCTTTCTTT. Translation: CSVLIRYWDDTEAFF.

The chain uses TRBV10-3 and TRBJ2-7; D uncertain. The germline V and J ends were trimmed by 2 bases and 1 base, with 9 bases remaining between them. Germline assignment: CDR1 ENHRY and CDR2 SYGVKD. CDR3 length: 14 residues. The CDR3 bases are TGTGCCATCAGTGAGATGGGCCGGTCCTACGAGCAGTACTTC. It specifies CAISEMGRSYEQYF.

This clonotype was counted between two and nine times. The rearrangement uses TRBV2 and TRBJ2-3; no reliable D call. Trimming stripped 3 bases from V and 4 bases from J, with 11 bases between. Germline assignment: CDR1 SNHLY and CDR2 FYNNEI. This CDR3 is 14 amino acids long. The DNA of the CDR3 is TGTGCCAGCAGTGATCCAGTCCTTCCAGATACGCAGTATTTT. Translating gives CASSDPVLPDTQYF.

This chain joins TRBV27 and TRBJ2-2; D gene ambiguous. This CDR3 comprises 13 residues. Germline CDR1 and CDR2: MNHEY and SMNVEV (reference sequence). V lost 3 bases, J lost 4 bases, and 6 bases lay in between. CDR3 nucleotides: TGTGCCAGCAGTTTTCCACTCACCGGGGAGCTGTTTTTT. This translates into CASSFPLTGELFF.

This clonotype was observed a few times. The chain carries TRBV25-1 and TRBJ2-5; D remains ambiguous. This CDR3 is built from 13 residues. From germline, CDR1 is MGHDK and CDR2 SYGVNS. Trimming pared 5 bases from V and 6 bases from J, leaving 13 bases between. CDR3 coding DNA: TGTGCCAGCAGTCCTCGGGCCGCGAAGACCCAGTACTTC. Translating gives CASSPRAAKTQYF.

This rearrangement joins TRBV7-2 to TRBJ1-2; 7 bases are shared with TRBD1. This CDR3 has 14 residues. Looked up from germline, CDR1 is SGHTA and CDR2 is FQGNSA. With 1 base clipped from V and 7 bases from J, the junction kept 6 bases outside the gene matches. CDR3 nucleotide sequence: TGTGCCAGCAGCTTAGTTGAGGGGGCGCTTGGCTACACCTTC. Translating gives CASSLVEGALGYTF.

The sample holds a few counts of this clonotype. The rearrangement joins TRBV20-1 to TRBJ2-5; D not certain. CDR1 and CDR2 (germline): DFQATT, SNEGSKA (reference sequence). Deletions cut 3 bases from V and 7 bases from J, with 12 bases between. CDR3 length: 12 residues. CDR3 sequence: CSASSLVGTQYF. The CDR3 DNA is TGCAGTGCTAGTTCTCTAGTGGGGACCCAGTACTTC.

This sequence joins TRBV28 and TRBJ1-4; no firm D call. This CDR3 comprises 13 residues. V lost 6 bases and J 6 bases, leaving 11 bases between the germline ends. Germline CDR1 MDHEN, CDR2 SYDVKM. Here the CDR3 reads CASRNLGDEKLFF. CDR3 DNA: TGTGCCAGCAGAAACCTCGGGGATGAAAAACTGTTTTTT.

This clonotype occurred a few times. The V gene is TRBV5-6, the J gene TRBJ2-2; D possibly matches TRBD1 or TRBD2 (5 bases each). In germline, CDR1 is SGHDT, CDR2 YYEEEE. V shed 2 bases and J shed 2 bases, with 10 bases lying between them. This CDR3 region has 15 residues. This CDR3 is CASSLLGPNTGELFF. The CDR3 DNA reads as TGTGCCAGCAGCTTACTGGGACCCAACACCGGGGAGCTGTTTTTT.

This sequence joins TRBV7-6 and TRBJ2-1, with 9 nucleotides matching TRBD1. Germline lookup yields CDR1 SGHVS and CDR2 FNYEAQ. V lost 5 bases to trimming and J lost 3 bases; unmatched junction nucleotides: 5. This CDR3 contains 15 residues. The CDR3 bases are TGTGCCAGCAGCGCGGGACAGGGCTTCTACAATGAGCAGTTCTTC. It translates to CASSAGQGFYNEQFF.

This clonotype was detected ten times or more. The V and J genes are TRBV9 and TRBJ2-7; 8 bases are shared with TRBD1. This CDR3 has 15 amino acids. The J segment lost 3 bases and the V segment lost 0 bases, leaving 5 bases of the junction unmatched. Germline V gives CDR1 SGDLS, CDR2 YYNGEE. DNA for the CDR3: TGTGCCAGCAGCGTAGGAACAGGGGGAATCTACGAGCAGTACTTC. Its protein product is CASSVGTGGIYEQYF.

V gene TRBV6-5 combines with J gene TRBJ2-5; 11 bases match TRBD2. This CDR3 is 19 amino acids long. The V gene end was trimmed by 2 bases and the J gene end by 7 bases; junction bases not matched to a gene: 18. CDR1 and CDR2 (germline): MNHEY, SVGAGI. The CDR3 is CASSYAQFGTSGARRTQYF. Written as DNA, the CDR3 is TGTGCCAGCAGTTACGCGCAATTCGGGACTAGCGGAGCCAGGCGGACCCAGTACTTC.

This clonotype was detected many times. For the CDR3, the DNA is TGTGCCAGCAGCGAGCGGACAGGCTCCTACGAGCAGTACTTC. Translated: CASSERTGSYEQYF. The chain employs TRBV5-5 and TRBJ2-7, with 7 bases aligning to TRBD1. Per the germline V gene, CDR1 is SGHKS and CDR2 is YYEKEE (reference sequence). J lost 0 bases, V lost 4 bases, and 4 bases had no gene match. This CDR3 has 14 amino acids.

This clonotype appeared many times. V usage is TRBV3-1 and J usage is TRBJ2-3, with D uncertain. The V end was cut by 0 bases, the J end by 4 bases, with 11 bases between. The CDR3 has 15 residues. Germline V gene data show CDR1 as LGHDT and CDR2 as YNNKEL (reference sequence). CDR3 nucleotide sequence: TGTGCCAGCAGCCAAGATCTCGTCGGTGCAGATACGCAGTATTTT. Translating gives CASSQDLVGADTQYF.

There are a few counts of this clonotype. CDR3 sequence reads: CASSFTPAGVNNEQFF. The CDR3 nucleotides are TGTGCCAGCAGCTTCACGCCAGCGGGGGTTAACAATGAGCAGTTCTTC. The J gene is TRBJ2-1, the V gene TRBV12-3 or TRBV12-4; 8 bases match TRBD2. Trimming at V came to 6 bases and at J to 5 bases, leaving 12 bases not matched to a gene. The CDR3 covers 16 residues.

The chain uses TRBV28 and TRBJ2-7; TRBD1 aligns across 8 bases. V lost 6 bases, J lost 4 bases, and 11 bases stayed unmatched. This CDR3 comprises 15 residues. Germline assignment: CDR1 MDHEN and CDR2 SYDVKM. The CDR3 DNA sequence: TGTGCCAGCAGCGGGGGAGACAGGGGATCGTACGAGCAGTACTTC. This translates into CASSGGDRGSYEQYF.

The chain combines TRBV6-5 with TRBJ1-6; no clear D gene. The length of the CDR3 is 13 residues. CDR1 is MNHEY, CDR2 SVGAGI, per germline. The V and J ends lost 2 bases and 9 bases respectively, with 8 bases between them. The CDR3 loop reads CASSYTRGSPLHF. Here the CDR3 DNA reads TGTGCCAGCAGTTACACTAGAGGTTCACCCCTCCACTTT.

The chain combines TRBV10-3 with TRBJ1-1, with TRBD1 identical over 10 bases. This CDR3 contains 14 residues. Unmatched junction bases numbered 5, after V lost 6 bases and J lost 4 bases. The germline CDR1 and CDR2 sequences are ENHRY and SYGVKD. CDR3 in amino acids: CAIRAGTGATEAFF. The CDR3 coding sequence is TGTGCCATCAGAGCCGGGACAGGGGCCACTGAAGCTTTCTTT.

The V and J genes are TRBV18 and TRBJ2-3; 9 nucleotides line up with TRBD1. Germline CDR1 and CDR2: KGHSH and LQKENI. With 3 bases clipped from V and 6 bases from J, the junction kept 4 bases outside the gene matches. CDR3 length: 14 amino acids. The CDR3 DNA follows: TGTGCCAGCTCACCTGCGGGACAGGGCGATACGCAGTATTTT. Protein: CASSPAGQGDTQYF.

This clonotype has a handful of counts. In nucleotides, the CDR3 is TGCGCCAGCAGCCCGACCCTACTAGCGTCCCCCGGGGAGCTGTTTTTT. It translates to CASSPTLLASPGELFF. The chain is built from TRBV4-1 and TRBJ2-2; 7 nucleotides match TRBD2. J was trimmed by 6 bases and V by 4 bases; bases with no gene match: 11. The CDR3 contains 16 residues. CDR1 is MGHRA and CDR2 is YSYEKL in the germline V gene.

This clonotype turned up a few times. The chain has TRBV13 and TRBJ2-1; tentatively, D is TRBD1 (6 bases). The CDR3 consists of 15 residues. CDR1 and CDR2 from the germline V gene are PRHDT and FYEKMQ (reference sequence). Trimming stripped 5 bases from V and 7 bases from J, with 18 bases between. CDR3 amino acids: CASSRFTGWGNEQFF. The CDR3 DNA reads TGTGCCAGCAGCCGATTCACAGGGTGGGGTAATGAGCAGTTCTTC.